Ten or more counts support the clone carrying this T cell receptor beta chain. The antigen remains unidentified. Germline values: CDR1 LGHDT, CDR2 YNNKEL (reference sequence). CDR3 length: 13 residues. V was pared by 4 bases and J by 3 bases, with 10 bases between. This sample stems from a study of CD8 T cells in ankylosing spondylitis. TCRdb re-analysed the 5' RACE reads in MiXCR, keeping a single row per CDR3 protein. The sample holds 85,000 to 100,000 distinct CDR3 sequences; about 8.8% are singletons and the top ten take under 6%. Findings and caveats of the study: A motif of fewer than ten highly homologous TCR beta variants was seen as apparently characteristic of ankylosing spondylitis blood. Peripheral blood samples showed relatively rare disease-linked clones, and these clones were CD8+. As reported, disease-linked clones showed significant enrichment in matched ankylosing spondylitis synovial fluid. Several of the motif variants were reported before in synovial fluid and blood from reactive arthritis.

Sequencing was performed on blood, either unsorted or a sorted T cell fraction (not recorded which). The rearrangement joins TRBV3-1 to TRBJ2-7; tentatively, D is TRBD1 or TRBD2 (6 bases each). This clonotype was sampled from a male donor with ankylosing spondylitis or in good health (not recorded which). The CDR3 reads CASSRGAHYEQYF. The CDR3 nucleotides are TGTGCCAGCAGCCGGGGGGCCCACTACGAGCAGTACTTC.